This T cell receptor beta chain was profiled in a study of T cell clonotyping in hematopoietic cell transplantation. The wider study: Recipients' pretransplant samples followed cytoreduction.

The time point is: recipient sample about 28 days before transplant, after cytoreduction. Method: immunoSEQ multiplex PCR; TCRdb's copy keeps in-frame clones and lacks some. The table shows about 41,000 clones, with around 83% occurring only once. Regarding this clone: Its cognate antigen is unknown.

Study-level findings and limits: Graft donor and pretransplant recipient Inverse Simpson Index values predicted broader posttransplant TCR diversity.

Trimming shortened V by 2 bases and J by 0 bases, and 7 bases separated the two germline ends. Per the germline V gene, CDR1 is MNHNY and CDR2 is SVGAGI (reference sequence). This CDR3 is built from 14 residues. The starting material was peripheral blood mononuclear cells, obtained before stem cell transplant. This TCR was recovered from a man in his sixties with myelodysplastic syndrome. Some clones in this sample may be carry-over from other donors' samples. This rearrangement joins TRBV6-6 to TRBJ1-1; D is unclear. The DNA of the CDR3 is TGTGCCAGCAGTTACATTTCCATGAACACTGAAGCTTTCTTT. Amino acid sequence: CASSYISMNTEAFF.